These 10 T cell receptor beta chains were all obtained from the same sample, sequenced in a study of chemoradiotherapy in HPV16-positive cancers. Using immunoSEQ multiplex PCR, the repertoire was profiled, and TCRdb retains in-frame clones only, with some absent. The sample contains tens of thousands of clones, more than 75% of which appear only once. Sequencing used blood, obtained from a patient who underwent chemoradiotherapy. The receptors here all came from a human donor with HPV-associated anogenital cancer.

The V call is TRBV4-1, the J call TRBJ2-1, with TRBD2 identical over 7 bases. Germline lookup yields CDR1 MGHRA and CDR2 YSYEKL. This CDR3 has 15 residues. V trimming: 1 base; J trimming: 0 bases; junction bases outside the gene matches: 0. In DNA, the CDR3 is TGCGCCAGCAGCCAAGGGACTAGCTCCTACAATGAGCAGTTCTTC. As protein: CASSQGTSSYNEQFF.

In DNA form, the CDR3 reads TGTGCCAGCAGCACCGGACAGTTATATGGCTACACCTTC. Protein sequence: CASSTGQLYGYTF. The V and J genes are TRBV11-1 and TRBJ1-2; D possibly corresponds to TRBD1 (6 bases). The CDR3 is 13 residues long. The germline V gene encodes CDR1 SGHAT and CDR2 FQDESV (reference sequence). V lost 5 bases to trimming and J lost 5 bases, with 12 bases between them.

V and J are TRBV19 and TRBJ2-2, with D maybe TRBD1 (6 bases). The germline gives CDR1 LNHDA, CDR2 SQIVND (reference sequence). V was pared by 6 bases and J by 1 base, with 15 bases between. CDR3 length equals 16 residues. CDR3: CASSTILTGNTGELFF. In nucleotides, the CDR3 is TGTGCCAGTAGCACTATCTTGACAGGGAACACCGGGGAGCTGTTTTTT.

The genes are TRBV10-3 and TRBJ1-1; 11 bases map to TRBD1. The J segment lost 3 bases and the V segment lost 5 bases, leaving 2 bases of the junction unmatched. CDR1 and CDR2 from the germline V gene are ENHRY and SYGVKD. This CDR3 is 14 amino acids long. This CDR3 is CAISPGQGDTEAFF. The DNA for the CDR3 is TGTGCCATCAGTCCGGGACAGGGGGACACTGAAGCTTTCTTT.

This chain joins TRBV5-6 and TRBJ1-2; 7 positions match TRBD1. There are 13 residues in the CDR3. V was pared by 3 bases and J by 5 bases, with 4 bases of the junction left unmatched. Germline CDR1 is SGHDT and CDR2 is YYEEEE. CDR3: CASSSTGIYGYTF. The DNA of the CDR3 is TGTGCCAGCAGCTCGACAGGGATATATGGCTACACCTTC.

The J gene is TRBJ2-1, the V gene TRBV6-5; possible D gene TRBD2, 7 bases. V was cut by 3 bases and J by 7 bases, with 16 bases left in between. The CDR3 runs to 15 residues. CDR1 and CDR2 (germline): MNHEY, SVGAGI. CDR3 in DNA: TGTGCCAGCAGTTATCGGGGGGCTGTGGGGAATGAGCAGTTCTTC. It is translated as CASSYRGAVGNEQFF.

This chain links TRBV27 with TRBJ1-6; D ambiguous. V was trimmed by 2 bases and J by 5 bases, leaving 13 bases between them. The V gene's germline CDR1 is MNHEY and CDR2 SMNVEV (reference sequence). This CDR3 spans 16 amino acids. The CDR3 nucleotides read TGTGCCAGCAGTTTAGTTAACGGTTTTAATAATTCACCCCTCCACTTT. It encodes CASSLVNGFNNSPLHF.

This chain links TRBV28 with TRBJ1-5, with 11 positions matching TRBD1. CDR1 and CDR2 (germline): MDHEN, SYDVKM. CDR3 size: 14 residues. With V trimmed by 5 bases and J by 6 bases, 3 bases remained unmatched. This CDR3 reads CASSLGTGGQPQHF. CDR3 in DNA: TGTGCCAGCAGTCTAGGGACAGGGGGTCAGCCCCAGCATTTT. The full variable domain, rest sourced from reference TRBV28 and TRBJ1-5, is DVKVTQSSRYLVKRTGEKVFLECVQDMDHENMFWYRQDPGLGLRLIYFSYDVKMKEKGDIPEGYSVSREKKERFSLILESASTNQTSMYLCASSLGTGGQPQHFGDGTRLSIL.

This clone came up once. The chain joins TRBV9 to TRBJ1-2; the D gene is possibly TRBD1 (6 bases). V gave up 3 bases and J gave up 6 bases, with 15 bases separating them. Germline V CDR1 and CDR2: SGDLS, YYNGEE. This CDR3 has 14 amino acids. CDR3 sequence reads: CASSANRGADGYTF. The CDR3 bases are TGTGCCAGCAGCGCAAATCGGGGGGCCGATGGCTACACCTTC. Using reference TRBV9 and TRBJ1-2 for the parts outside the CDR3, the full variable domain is DSGVTQTPKHLITATGQRVTLRCSPRSGDLSVYWYQQSLDQGLQFLIQYYNGEERAKGNILERFSAQQFPDLHSELNLSSLELGDSALYFCASSANRGADGYTFGSGTRLTVV.

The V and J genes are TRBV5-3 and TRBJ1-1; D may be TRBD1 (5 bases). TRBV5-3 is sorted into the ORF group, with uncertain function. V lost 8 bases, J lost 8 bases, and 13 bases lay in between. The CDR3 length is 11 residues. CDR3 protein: CASSREGEAFF. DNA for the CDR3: TGTGCCAGCAGTAGGGAGGGGGAAGCTTTCTTT.